This entry lists 3 T cell receptor beta chains sequenced from one sample in a study of T cells in narcolepsy. This table comes from immunoSEQ multiplex PCR, and its TCRdb copy is limited to in-frame clones, with some not included. The sample includes approximately 26,000 clones, 70% to 85% of them seen just once. Sequenced sample: memory (CD45RA-) CD4+ T cells from blood. Every receptor here comes from a human donor in good health.

The V gene is TRBV6-1, the J gene TRBJ1-6; D is possibly TRBD1 (6 bases). The CDR3 spans 15 residues. The germline gives CDR1 MNHNS, CDR2 SASEGT. Trimming pared 6 bases from V and 5 bases from J, leaving 14 bases between. CDR3 sequence: CASRGGGTDNSPLHF. The CDR3 DNA is TGTGCCAGCAGAGGGGGAGGGACGGATAATTCACCCCTCCACTTT.

The rearrangement uses TRBV28 and TRBJ2-1; 9 bases are shared with TRBD1. Germline loops: CDR1 MDHEN, CDR2 SYDVKM. The CDR3 consists of 20 residues. V gave up 6 bases and J gave up 3 bases; unmatched junction bases: 21. The CDR3 reads CASRQTLGQGGFSGYNEQFF. DNA for the CDR3: TGTGCCAGCAGACAAACCCTGGGACAGGGCGGTTTTTCCGGCTACAATGAGCAGTTCTTC.

This sequence joins TRBV10-3 and TRBJ1-2; 8 bases are a match to TRBD1. V lost 3 bases to trimming and J lost 5 bases; unmatched junction nucleotides: 17. The CDR3 has 18 amino acids. The germline CDR1 and CDR2 sequences are ENHRY and SYGVKD. The CDR3 here is CAISESGQGQSPRYGYTF. CDR3 coding DNA: TGTGCCATCAGTGAATCCGGACAGGGTCAATCCCCTAGGTATGGCTACACCTTC.